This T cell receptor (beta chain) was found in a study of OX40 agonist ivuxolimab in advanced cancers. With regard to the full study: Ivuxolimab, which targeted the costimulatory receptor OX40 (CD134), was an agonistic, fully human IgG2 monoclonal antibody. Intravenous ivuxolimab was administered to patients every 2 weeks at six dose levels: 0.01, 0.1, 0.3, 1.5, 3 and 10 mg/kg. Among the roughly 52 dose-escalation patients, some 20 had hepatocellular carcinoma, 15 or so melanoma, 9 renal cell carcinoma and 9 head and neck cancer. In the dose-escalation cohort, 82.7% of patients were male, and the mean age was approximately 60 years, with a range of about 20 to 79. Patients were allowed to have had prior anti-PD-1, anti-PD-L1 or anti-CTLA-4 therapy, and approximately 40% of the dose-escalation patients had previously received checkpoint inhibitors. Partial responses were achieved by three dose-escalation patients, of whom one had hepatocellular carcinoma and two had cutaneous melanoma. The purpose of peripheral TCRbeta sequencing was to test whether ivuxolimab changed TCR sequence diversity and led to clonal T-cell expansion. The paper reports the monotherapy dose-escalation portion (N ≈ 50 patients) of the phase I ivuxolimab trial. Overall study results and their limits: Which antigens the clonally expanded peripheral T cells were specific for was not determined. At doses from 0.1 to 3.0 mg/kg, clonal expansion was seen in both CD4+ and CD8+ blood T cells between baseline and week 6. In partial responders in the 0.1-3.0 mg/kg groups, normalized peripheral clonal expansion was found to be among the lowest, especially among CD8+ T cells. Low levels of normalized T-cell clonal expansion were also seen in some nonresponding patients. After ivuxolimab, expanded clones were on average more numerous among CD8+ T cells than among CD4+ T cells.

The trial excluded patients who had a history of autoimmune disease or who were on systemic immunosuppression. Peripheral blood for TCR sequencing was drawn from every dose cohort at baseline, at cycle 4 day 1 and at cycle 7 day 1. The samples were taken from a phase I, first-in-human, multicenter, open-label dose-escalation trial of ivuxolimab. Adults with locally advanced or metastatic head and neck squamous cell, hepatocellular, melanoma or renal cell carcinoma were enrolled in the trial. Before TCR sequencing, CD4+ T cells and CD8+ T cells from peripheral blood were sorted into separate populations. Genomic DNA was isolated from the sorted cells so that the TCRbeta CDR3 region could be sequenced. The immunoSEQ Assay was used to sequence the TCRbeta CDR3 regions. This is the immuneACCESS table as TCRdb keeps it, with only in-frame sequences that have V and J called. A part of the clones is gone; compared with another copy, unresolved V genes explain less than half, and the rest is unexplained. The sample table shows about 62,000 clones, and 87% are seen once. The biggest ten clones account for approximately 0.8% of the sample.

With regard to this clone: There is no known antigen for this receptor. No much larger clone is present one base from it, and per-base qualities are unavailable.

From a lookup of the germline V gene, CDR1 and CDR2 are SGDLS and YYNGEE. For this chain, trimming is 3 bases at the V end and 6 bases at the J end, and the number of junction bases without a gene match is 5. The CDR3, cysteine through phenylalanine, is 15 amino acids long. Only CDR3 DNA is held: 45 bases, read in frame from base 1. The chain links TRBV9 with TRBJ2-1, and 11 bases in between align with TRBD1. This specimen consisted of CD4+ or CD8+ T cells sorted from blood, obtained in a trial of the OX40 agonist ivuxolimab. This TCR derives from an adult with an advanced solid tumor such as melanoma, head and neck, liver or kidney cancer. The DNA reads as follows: TGTGCCAGCAGCGCCAGGACAGGGGGCGGCAATGAGCAGTTCTTC. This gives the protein CASSARTGGGNEQFF.